The rows below give T cell receptor beta chains drawn from one sample of a study of blood T cells in healthy people across ages. MiXCR, applied by TCRdb to the 5' RACE reads, yields one record per CDR3 protein. The sample contains around 690,000 distinct CDR3 sequences, about 54% of which appear only once. The sequenced sample consisted of blood. The receptor set was obtained from a man in his 60s in good health. CDR3s include the opening cysteine and the closing phenylalanine or tryptophan. Each record gives: clone size, J gene, D gene, V gene, CDR3 protein, CDR3 DNA. A D gene is named only where the DNA matches it firmly. The size entry is marked missing in some rows and otherwise reads once, few, many or a size class.

clone_size: NA
j_call: TRBJ1-1
d_call: NA
v_call: TRBV6-1
cdr3_aa: CASSRVMNTEAFF
cdr3_nt: TGTGCCAGCAGCAGGGTTATGAACACTGAAGCTTTCTTT

clone_size: NA
j_call: TRBJ1-2
d_call: NA
v_call: TRBV12-3/TRBV12-4
cdr3_aa: CASSFRGGNNYGYTF
cdr3_nt: TGTGCCAGCAGTTTTAGGGGGGGTAATAACTATGGCTACACCTTC

clone_size: few
j_call: TRBJ1-6
d_call: NA
v_call: TRBV20-1
cdr3_aa: CSASASRGAHNSPLHF
cdr3_nt: TGCAGTGCTAGCGCATCCCGGGGGGCCCATAATTCACCCCTCCACTTT

clone_size: once
j_call: TRBJ2-5
d_call: TRBD2
v_call: TRBV10-3
cdr3_aa: CAISELAGNQETQYF
cdr3_nt: TGTGCCATCAGTGAGCTAGCGGGGAACCAAGAGACCCAGTACTTC

clone_size: NA
j_call: TRBJ2-5
d_call: NA
v_call: TRBV29-1
cdr3_aa: CSGRGTLAETQYF
cdr3_nt: TGCAGCGGCCGGGGGACTCTTGCGGAGACCCAGTACTTC

clone_size: NA
j_call: TRBJ2-1
d_call: NA
v_call: TRBV13
cdr3_aa: CASSLGGGPHNEQFF
cdr3_nt: TGTGCCAGCAGCTTAGGGGGGGGCCCTCACAATGAGCAGTTCTTC

clone_size: NA
j_call: TRBJ2-7
d_call: TRBD1
v_call: TRBV4-1
cdr3_aa: CASSQVGTVSYEQYF
cdr3_nt: TGCGCCAGCAGCCAAGTGGGGACAGTATCCTACGAGCAGTACTTC

clone_size: NA
j_call: TRBJ2-4
d_call: TRBD1
v_call: TRBV14
cdr3_aa: CASSQDQGARNIQYF
cdr3_nt: TGTGCCAGCAGCCAAGATCAGGGGGCGAGAAACATTCAGTACTTC

clone_size: NA
j_call: TRBJ1-2
d_call: NA
v_call: TRBV20-1
cdr3_aa: CRARTDGYTF
cdr3_nt: TGCAGGGCACGGACGGATGGCTACACCTTC

clone_size: few
j_call: TRBJ2-3
d_call: TRBD1
v_call: TRBV6-2/TRBV6-3
cdr3_aa: CASTDRADTQYF
cdr3_nt: TGTGCCAGCACGGACAGGGCGGATACGCAGTATTTT

clone_size: once
j_call: TRBJ1-5
d_call: NA
v_call: TRBV10-3
cdr3_aa: CAISESVQGSNQPQHF
cdr3_nt: TGTGCCATCAGTGAGTCGGTACAGGGAAGCAATCAGCCCCAGCATTTT

clone_size: few
j_call: TRBJ2-7
d_call: TRBD1
v_call: TRBV10-2
cdr3_aa: CASAPTGYYEQYF
cdr3_nt: TGCGCCAGCGCCCCGACAGGGTACTACGAGCAGTACTTC

clone_size: many
j_call: TRBJ2-3
d_call: TRBD1
v_call: TRBV7-9
cdr3_aa: CASSRQGGTDTQYF
cdr3_nt: TGCGCCAGCAGCCGACAGGGGGGCACAGATACGCAGTATTTT

clone_size: NA
j_call: TRBJ1-5
d_call: NA
v_call: TRBV4-2
cdr3_aa: CASSQDREGHQPQHF
cdr3_nt: TGTGCCAGCAGCCAAGATAGGGAGGGACATCAGCCCCAGCATTTT

clone_size: NA
j_call: TRBJ2-5
d_call: NA
v_call: TRBV29-1
cdr3_aa: CSVEAPRWAETQYF
cdr3_nt: TGCAGCGTTGAAGCCCCGAGGTGGGCAGAGACCCAGTACTTC

clone_size: few
j_call: TRBJ2-1
d_call: NA
v_call: TRBV29-1
cdr3_aa: CSVATVPLNEQFF
cdr3_nt: TGCAGCGTTGCTACAGTACCTTTAAATGAGCAGTTCTTC

clone_size: NA
j_call: TRBJ2-2
d_call: NA
v_call: TRBV6-6
cdr3_aa: CASSYPREGANTGELFF
cdr3_nt: TGTGCCAGCAGTTACCCTAGAGAGGGGGCGAACACCGGGGAGCTGTTTTTT

clone_size: NA
j_call: TRBJ2-1
d_call: TRBD2
v_call: TRBV7-2
cdr3_aa: CASRLARGGWNEQFF
cdr3_nt: TGTGCCAGCCGATTAGCCCGGGGAGGGTGGAATGAGCAGTTCTTC

clone_size: NA
j_call: TRBJ2-5
d_call: TRBD2
v_call: TRBV9
cdr3_aa: CASSVAQGLAGETQYF
cdr3_nt: TGTGCCAGCAGCGTAGCCCAGGGTCTAGCGGGGGAGACCCAGTACTTC

clone_size: few
j_call: TRBJ2-1
d_call: TRBD2
v_call: TRBV4-1
cdr3_aa: CASSTTGTSGGEFF
cdr3_nt: TGCGCCAGCAGCACAACCGGGACTAGCGGGGGGGAGTTCTTC

clone_size: few
j_call: TRBJ2-5
d_call: TRBD2
v_call: TRBV29-1
cdr3_aa: CSVDTAGGQETQYF
cdr3_nt: TGCAGCGTTGACACAGCGGGGGGACAAGAGACCCAGTACTTC

clone_size: few
j_call: TRBJ2-3
d_call: NA
v_call: TRBV20-1
cdr3_aa: CRPRRGGFEDTQYF
cdr3_nt: TGCAGGCCGCGGCGGGGCGGGTTCGAGGATACGCAGTATTTT

clone_size: NA
j_call: TRBJ2-4
d_call: TRBD2
v_call: TRBV20-1
cdr3_aa: CSASPSGGFLAKNIQYF
cdr3_nt: TGCAGTGCTAGCCCCAGCGGGGGATTCCTAGCCAAAAACATTCAGTACTTC

clone_size: NA
j_call: TRBJ2-3
d_call: NA
v_call: TRBV12-3/TRBV12-4
cdr3_aa: CASSLDVSTDTQYF
cdr3_nt: TGTGCCAGCAGTTTAGACGTATCCACAGATACGCAGTATTTT

clone_size: few
j_call: TRBJ2-5
d_call: NA
v_call: TRBV4-1
cdr3_aa: CASSQEMRVEETQYF
cdr3_nt: TGCGCCAGCAGCCAAGAGATGAGGGTCGAAGAGACCCAGTACTTC

clone_size: NA
j_call: TRBJ2-2
d_call: NA
v_call: TRBV11-2
cdr3_aa: CASSQNTGDTGELFF
cdr3_nt: TGTGCCAGCAGCCAGAACACGGGGGACACCGGGGAGCTGTTTTTT

clone_size: NA
j_call: TRBJ2-1
d_call: TRBD1
v_call: TRBV6-5
cdr3_aa: CASSRDRVGEQFF
cdr3_nt: TGTGCCAGCAGCCGGGACAGGGTGGGTGAGCAGTTCTTC